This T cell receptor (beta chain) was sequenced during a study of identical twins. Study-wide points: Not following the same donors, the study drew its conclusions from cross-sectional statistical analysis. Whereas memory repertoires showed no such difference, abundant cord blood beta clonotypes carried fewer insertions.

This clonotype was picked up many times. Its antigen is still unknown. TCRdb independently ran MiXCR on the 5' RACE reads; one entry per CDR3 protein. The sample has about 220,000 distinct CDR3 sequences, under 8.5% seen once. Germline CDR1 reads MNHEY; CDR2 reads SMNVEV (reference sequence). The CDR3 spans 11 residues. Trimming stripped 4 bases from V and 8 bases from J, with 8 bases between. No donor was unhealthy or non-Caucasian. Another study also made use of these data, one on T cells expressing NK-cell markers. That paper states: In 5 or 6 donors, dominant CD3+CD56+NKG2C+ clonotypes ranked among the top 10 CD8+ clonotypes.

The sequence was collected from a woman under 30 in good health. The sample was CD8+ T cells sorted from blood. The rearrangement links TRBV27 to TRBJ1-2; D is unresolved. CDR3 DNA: TGTGCCAGCAGTTCCGGACCCGGCTACACCTTC. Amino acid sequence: CASSSGPGYTF.